The source of this T cell receptor beta chain is a study of vaccination and CD4 T cells after COVID-19. V shed 6 bases, J shed 4 bases, and the junction held 10 bases outside the gene matches. The CDR3 sequence is 14 residues long. Germline CDR1 reads DFQATT; CDR2 reads SNEGSKA (reference sequence). Sequenced with the Oncomine TCR Beta short-read assay was DNA taken from cultured CD4+ T cells. MiXCR was run by TCRdb on the PCR reads, yielding one entry per CDR3 protein. The profile shows roughly 15,000 distinct CDR3 sequences, about 26% of them singletons. As concerns this clonotype: Its antigen is still unknown.

The treatment was: roughly 11-day PBMC culture with coronavirus spike peptide pools or control peptides (ViraFEST assay). The chain recombines TRBV20-1 with TRBJ2-3, with 7 nucleotides matching TRBD1. This clonotype originated in a human donor with COVID-19. The sample was cultured CD4+ T cells from blood. The CDR3 region has the DNA TGCAGTGCACTGAACAGGGGAACCGCAGATACGCAGTATTTT. The encoded protein is CSALNRGTADTQYF.